These T cell receptor beta chains were read from a single sample in a study of blood T cell repertoires in COVID-19. The protocol was immunoSEQ multiplex PCR, while the TCRdb copy is restricted to in-frame clones and leaves out a portion. The table lists more than 300,000 clones, approximately 90% of them singletons. Sequencing was carried out using PBMCs or T cells enriched from blood (not recorded which). The source is a woman aged 18-35 years who had recovered from COVID-19. Both conserved end residues are trimmed from each CDR3.

j_call v_call cdr3_aa
TRBJ2-5 TRBV6-1 ASSDRRRVQY
TRBJ1-6 TRBV7-9 ASSGEGEPNSPLH
TRBJ1-2 TRBV15 ATSRVGGGRDYGYT
TRBJ2-5 TRBV5-5 ASSARWLGETQY
TRBJ2-2 TRBV24-1 ATSEPRVWASGITANTGELF
TRBJ1-3 TRBV11-2 ASSLAIGNTIY
TRBJ1-1 TRBV3-1/TRBV3-2 ASSLPNRGTEAF
TRBJ2-1 TRBV19 ASSISGGGGSNEQF
TRBJ1-6 TRBV30 AWSRRALLDRGASWGNNSPLH
TRBJ2-5 TRBV4-1 ASSQGRSGWLQETQY
TRBJ2-1 TRBV20-1 SASPLAGASYNEQF
TRBJ2-7 TRBV4-2 ASSRDTSGGYEQY
TRBJ1-2 TRBV29-1 SVGAAGDAYGYT
TRBJ2-3 TRBV29-1 SAVGRADTQY
TRBJ2-2 TRBV5-4 ASSLSGGAAGELF
TRBJ1-1 TRBV7-9 ASSSHQGPNGPTEAF
TRBJ1-5 TRBV19 ASSNSWGPNQPQH
TRBJ1-5 TRBV19 ASRPVRDYRNQPQH
TRBJ1-6 TRBV6-2/TRBV6-3 ASSSDRGFSSPLH
TRBJ2-7 TRBV6-5 ASSYSQGVYEQY
TRBJ2-5 TRBV19 ASSIVASNYQETQY
TRBJ2-7 TRBV5-6 ASSSGTSSYEQY
TRBJ2-1 TRBV6-2/TRBV6-3 ASSKLGAYNEQF
TRBJ2-2 TRBV10-3 ATQGQANTGELF
TRBJ1-1 TRBV27 ASSSPSTGSDTEAF
TRBJ2-7 TRBV10-3 AISEGSGLVALEQY
TRBJ1-5 TRBV7-9 ASSPTFRGGGNQPQH